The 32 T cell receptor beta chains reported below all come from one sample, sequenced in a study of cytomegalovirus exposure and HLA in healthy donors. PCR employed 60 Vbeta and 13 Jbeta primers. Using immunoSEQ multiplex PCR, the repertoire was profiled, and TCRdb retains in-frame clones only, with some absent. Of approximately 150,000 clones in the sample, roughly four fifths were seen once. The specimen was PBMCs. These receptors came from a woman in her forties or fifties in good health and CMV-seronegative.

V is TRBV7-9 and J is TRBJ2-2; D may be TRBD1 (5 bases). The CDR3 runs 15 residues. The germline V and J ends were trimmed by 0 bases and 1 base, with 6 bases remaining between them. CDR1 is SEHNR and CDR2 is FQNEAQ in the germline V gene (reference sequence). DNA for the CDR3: TGTGCCAGCAGCTTAGCGCAGGGGAACACCGGGGAGCTGTTTTTT. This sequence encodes CASSLAQGNTGELFF.

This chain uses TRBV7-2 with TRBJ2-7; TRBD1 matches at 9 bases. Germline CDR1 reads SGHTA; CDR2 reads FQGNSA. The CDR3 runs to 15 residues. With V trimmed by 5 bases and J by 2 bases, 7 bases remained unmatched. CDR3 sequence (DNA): TGTGCCAGCAGCCTTAGTAGGACAGGGGCCTACGAGCAGTACTTC. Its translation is CASSLSRTGAYEQYF.

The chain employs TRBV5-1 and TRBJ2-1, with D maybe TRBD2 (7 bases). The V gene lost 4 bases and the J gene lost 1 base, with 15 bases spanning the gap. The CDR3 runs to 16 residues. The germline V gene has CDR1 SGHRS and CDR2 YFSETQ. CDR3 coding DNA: TGCGCCAGCAGCAGTCAGGGGAGGGGGTCCTACAATGAGCAGTTCTTC. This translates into CASSSQGRGSYNEQFF.

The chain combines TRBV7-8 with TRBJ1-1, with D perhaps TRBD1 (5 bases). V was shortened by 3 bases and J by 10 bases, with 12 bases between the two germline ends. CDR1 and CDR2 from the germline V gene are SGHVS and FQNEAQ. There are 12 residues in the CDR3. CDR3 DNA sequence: TGTGCCAGCAGCTTTGTTGGCGGGGGAGCTTTCTTT. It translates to CASSFVGGGAFF.

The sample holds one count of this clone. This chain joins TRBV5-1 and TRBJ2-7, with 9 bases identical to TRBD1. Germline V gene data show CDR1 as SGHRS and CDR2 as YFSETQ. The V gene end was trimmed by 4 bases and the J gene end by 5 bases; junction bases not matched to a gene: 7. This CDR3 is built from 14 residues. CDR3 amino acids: CASSTGQGVNEQYF. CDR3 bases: TGCGCCAGCAGCACGGGACAGGGCGTAAACGAGCAGTACTTC. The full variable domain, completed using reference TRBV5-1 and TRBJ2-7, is KAGVTQTPRYLIKTRGQQVTLSCSPISGHRSVSWYQQTPGQGLQFLFEYFSETQRNKGNFPGRFSGRQFSNSRSEMNVSTLELGDSALYLCASSTGQGVNEQYFGPGTRLTVT.

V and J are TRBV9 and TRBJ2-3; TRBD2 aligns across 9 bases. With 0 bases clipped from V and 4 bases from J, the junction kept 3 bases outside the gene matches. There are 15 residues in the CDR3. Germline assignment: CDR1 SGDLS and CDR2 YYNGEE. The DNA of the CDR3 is TGTGCCAGCAGCGTAGGTGCGGGAGGGTCAGATACGCAGTATTTT. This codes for CASSVGAGGSDTQYF. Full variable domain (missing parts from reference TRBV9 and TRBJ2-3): DSGVTQTPKHLITATGQRVTLRCSPRSGDLSVYWYQQSLDQGLQFLIQYYNGEERAKGNILERFSAQQFPDLHSELNLSSLELGDSALYFCASSVGAGGSDTQYFGPGTRLTVL.

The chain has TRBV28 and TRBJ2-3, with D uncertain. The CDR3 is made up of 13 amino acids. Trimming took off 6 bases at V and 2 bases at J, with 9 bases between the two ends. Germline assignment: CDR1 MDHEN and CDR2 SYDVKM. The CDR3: CASSPPPTDTQYF. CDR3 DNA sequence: TGTGCCAGCAGCCCCCCTCCCACAGATACGCAGTATTTT. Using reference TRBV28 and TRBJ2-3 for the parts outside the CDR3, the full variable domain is DVKVTQSSRYLVKRTGEKVFLECVQDMDHENMFWYRQDPGLGLRLIYFSYDVKMKEKGDIPEGYSVSREKKERFSLILESASTNQTSMYLCASSPPPTDTQYFGPGTRLTVL.

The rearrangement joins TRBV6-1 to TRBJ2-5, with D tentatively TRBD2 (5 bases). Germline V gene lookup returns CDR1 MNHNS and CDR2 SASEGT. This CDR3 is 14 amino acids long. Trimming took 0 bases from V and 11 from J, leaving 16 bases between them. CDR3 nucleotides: TGTGCCAGCAGTGAAGCTTGGCCAAGGGAGCAGCAGTACTTC. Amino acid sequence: CASSEAWPREQQYF.

The CDR3 nucleotides read TGTGCCATACAGGGGGCCAACTATGGCTACACCTTC. It codes for CAIQGANYGYTF. The rearrangement joins TRBV10-3 to TRBJ1-2; 9 nucleotides agree with TRBD1. The CDR3 is 12 residues long. CDR1 is ENHRY, CDR2 SYGVKD, per germline. V gave up 9 bases and J gave up 2 bases; unmatched junction bases: 1.

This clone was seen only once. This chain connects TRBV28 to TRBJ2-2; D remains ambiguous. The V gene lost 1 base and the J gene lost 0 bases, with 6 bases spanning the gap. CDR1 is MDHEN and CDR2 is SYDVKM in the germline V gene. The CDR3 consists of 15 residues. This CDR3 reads CASSLSIANTGELFF. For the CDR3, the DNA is TGTGCCAGCAGTTTATCAATAGCGAACACCGGGGAGCTGTTTTTT.

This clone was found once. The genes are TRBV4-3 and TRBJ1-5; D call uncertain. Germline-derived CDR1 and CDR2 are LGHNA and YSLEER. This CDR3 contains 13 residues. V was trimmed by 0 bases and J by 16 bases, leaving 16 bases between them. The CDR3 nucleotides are TGCGCCAGCAGCCAAGATTTGACGGGGAAATGTCATTTT. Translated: CASSQDLTGKCHF.

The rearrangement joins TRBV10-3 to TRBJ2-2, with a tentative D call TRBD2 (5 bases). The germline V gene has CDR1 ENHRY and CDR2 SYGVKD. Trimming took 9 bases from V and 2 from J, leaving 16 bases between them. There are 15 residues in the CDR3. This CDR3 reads CAITRGKLNTGELFF. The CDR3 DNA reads TGTGCCATTACCCGGGGAAAGCTTAACACCGGGGAGCTGTTTTTT.

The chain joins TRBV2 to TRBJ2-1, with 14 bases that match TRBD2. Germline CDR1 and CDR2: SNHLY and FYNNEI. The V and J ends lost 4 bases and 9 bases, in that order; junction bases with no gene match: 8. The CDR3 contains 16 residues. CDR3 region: CASSGGTSGSFSEQFF. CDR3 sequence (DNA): TGTGCCAGCAGTGGGGGGACTAGCGGGAGTTTTTCTGAGCAGTTCTTC.

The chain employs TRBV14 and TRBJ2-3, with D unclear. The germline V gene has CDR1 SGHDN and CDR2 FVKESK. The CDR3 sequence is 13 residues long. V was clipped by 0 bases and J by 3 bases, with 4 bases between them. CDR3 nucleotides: TGTGCCAGCAGCCAAGACATTACAGATACGCAGTATTTT. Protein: CASSQDITDTQYF.

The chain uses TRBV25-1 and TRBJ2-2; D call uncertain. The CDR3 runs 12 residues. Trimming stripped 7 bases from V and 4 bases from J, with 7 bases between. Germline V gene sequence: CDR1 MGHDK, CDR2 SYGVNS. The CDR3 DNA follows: TGTGCCAGCAATTACGGCACCGGGGAGCTGTTTTTT. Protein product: CASNYGTGELFF.

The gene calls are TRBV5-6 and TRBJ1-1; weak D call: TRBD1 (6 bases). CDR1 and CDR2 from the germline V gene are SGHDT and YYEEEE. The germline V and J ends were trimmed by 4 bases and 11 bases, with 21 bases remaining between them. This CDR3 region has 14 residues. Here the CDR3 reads CASSQRRTASRAFF. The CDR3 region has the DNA TGTGCCAGCAGCCAACGCCGGACAGCGTCGAGGGCTTTCTTT.

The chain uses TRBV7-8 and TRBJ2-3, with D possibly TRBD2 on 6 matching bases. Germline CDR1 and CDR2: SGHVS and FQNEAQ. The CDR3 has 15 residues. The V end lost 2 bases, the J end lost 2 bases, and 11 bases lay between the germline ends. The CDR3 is CASSLTVADTDTQYF. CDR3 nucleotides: TGTGCCAGCAGCTTAACAGTAGCGGACACAGATACGCAGTATTTT.

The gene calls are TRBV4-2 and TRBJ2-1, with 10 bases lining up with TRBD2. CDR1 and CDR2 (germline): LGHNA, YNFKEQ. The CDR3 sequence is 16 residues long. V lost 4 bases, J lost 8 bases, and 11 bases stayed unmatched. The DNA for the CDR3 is TGTGCCAGCAGCCCAAGAGCGGGGGGGCCGCGGGATGAGCAGTTCTTC. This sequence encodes CASSPRAGGPRDEQFF.

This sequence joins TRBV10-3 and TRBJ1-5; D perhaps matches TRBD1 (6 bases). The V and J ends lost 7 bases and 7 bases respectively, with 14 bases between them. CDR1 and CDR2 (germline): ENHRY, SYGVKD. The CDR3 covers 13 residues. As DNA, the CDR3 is TGTGCCATCACAAACAGGGCAGAACAGCCCCAGCATTTT. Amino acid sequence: CAITNRAEQPQHF.

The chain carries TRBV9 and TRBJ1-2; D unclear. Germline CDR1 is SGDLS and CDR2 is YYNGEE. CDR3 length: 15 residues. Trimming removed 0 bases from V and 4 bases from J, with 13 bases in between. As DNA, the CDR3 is TGTGCCAGCAGCGTAGATGCGACTCCCCGCTATGGCTACACCTTC. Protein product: CASSVDATPRYGYTF.

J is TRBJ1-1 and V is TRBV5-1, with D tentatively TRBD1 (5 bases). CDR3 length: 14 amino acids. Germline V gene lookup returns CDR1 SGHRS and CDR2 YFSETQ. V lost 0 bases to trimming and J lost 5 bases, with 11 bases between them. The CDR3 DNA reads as TGCGCCAGCAGCTTGGAAGGGGTCAGGACTGAAGCTTTCTTT. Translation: CASSLEGVRTEAFF.

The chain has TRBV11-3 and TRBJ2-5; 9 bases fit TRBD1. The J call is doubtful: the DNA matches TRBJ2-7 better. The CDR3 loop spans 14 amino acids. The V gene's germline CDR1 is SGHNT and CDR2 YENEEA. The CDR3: CASSWRTGAHEQYF. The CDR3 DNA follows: TGTGCCAGCAGCTGGAGGACAGGGGCCCACGAGCAGTACTTC.

The CDR3 protein is CASSGNRGQGRAFF. The CDR3 DNA reads as TGTGCCAGCAGCGGGAATCGCGGTCAGGGTAGAGCTTTCTTT. The rearrangement uses TRBV7-2 and TRBJ1-1, with a possible D match to TRBD1 (5 bases). Germline CDR1 SGHTA, CDR2 FQGNSA. The CDR3 totals 14 residues. The V end was cut by 5 bases, the J end by 10 bases, with 20 bases between.

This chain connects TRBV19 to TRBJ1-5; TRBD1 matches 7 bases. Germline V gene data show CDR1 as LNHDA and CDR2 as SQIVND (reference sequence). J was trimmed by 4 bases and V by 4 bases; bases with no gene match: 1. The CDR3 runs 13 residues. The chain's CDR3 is CASSKDRNQPQHF. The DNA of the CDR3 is TGTGCCAGTAGTAAGGACAGGAATCAGCCCCAGCATTTT.

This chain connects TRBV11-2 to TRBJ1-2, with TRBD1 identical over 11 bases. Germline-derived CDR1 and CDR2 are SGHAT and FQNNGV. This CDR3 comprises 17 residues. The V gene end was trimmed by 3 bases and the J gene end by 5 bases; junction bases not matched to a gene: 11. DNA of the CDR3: TGTGCCAGCAGCTTTTCCGGGACAGGGGGGATTGGGTATGGCTACACCTTC. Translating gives CASSFSGTGGIGYGYTF. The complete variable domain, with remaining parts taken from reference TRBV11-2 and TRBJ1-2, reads EAGVAQSPRYKIIEKRQSVAFWCNPISGHATLYWYQQILGQGPKLLIQFQNNGVVDDSQLPKDRFSAERLKGVDSTLKIQPAKLEDSAVYLCASSFSGTGGIGYGYTFGSGTRLTVV.

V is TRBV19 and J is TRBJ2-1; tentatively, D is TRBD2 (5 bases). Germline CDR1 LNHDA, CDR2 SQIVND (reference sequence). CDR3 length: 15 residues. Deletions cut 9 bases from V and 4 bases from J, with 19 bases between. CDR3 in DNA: TGTGCCAGCAAGCTCGTTTCCAGCGGTTACAATGAGCAGTTCTTC. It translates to CASKLVSSGYNEQFF.

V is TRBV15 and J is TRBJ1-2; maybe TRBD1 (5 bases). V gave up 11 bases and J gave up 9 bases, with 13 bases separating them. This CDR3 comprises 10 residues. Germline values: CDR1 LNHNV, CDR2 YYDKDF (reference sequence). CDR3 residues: CASGQGSYTF. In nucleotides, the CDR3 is TGTGCCTCCGGCCAGGGAAGCTACACCTTC. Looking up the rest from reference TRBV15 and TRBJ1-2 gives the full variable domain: DAMVIQNPRYQVTQFGKPVTLSCSQTLNHNVMYWYQQKSSQAPKLLFHYYDKDFNNEADTPDNFQSRRPNTSFCFLDIRSPGLGDTAMYLCASGQGSYTFGSGTRLTVV.

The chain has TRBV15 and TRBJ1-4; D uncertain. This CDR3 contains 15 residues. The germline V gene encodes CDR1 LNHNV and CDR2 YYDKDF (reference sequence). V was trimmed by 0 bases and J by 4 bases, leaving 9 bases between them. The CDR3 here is CATSRDVEINEKLFF. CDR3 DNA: TGTGCCACCAGCAGAGATGTGGAGATTAATGAAAAACTGTTTTTT.

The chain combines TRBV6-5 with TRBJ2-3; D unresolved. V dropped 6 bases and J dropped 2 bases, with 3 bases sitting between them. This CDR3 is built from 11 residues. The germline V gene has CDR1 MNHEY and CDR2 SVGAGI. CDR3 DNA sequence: TGTGCCAGCAGACACACAGATACGCAGTATTTT. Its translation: CASRHTDTQYF.

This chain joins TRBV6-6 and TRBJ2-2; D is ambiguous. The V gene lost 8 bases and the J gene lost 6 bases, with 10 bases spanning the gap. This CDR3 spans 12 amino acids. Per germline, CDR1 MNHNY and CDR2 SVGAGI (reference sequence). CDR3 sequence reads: CASRESPGELFF. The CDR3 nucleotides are TGTGCCAGCCGAGAGAGTCCCGGGGAGCTGTTTTTT.

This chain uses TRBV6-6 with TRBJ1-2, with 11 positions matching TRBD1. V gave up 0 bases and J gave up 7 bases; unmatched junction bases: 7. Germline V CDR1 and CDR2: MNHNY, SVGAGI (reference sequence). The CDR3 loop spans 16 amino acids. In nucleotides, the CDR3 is TGTGCCAGCAGTTACTCGAGTGGACAGGGGGCGGGTGGCTACACCTTC. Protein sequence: CASSYSSGQGAGGYTF.

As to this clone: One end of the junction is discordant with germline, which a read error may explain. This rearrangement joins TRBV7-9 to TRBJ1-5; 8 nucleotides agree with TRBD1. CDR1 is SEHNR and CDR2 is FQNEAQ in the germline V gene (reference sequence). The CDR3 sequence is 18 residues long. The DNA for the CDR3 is TGTTCCAGCAGCTTATTTTTTGGGACAGGCCATGGCAATCAGCCCCAGCATTTT. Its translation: CSSSLFFGTGHGNQPQHF. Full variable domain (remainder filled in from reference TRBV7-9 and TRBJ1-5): DTGVSQNPRHKITKRGQNVTFRCDPISEHNRLYWYRQTLGQGPEFLTYFQNEAQLEKSRLLSDRFSAERPKGSFSTLEIQRTEQGDSAMYLCSSSLFFGTGHGNQPQHFGDGTRLSIL.